The 25 T cell receptor beta chains reported below all come from one sample, sequenced in a study of T cells and Merkel cell carcinoma outcomes. Data came from immunoSEQ multiplex PCR; TCRdb stores just in-frame clones and leaves some out. Among approximately 6,500 clones listed, about 72% were seen once. The sequenced sample was tumor tissue from Merkel cell carcinoma. These receptors were taken from a human donor with Merkel cell carcinoma.

V gene TRBV19 combines with J gene TRBJ2-7; 8 bases map to TRBD2. CDR3 length: 15 residues. Germline loops: CDR1 LNHDA, CDR2 SQIVND (reference sequence). Trimming at V came to 1 base and at J to 1 base, leaving 3 bases not matched to a gene. CDR3 amino acids: CASSIGASGSYEQYF. The CDR3 nucleotides are TGTGCCAGTAGTATAGGCGCTAGCGGGTCCTACGAGCAGTACTTC. Full variable domain (missing parts from reference TRBV19 and TRBJ2-7): DGGITQSPKYLFRKEGQNVTLSCEQNLNHDAMYWYRQDPGQGLRLIYYSQIVNDFQKGDIAEGYSVSREKKESFPLTVTSAQKNPTAFYLCASSIGASGSYEQYFGPGTRLTVT.

About this clone: Compared with germline, one end of the junction differs, possibly owing to a read error. The chain links TRBV28 to TRBJ2-7; tentatively, D is TRBD1 or TRBD2 (7 bases each). This CDR3 region has 12 residues. Per germline, CDR1 MDHEN and CDR2 SYDVKM. In DNA form, the CDR3 reads TGTGCCAGCAGTTTGCCCAGGGGGGGGATGGGGTTC. Translating it yields CASSLPRGGMGF.

The chain joins TRBV28 to TRBJ1-1, with D possibly TRBD1 on 6 matching bases. Trimming pared 4 bases from V and 0 bases from J, leaving 15 bases between. Germline V gives CDR1 MDHEN, CDR2 SYDVKM. This CDR3 region has 16 residues. The CDR3 reads CASSWVEGVMNTEAFF. CDR3 nucleotides: TGTGCCAGCAGTTGGGTGGAGGGGGTTATGAACACTGAAGCTTTCTTT.

V and J are TRBV19 and TRBJ2-2, with TRBD2 matching 12 bases. Germline CDR1 is LNHDA and CDR2 is SQIVND (reference sequence). Trimming removed 8 bases from V and 6 bases from J; junction bases left unmatched: 7. CDR3 length equals 15 residues. CDR3 protein: CASSSGRVLAGELFF. CDR3 nucleotide sequence: TGTGCCAGTTCTAGCGGGAGGGTTTTGGCCGGGGAGCTGTTTTTT.

The chain uses TRBV28 and TRBJ2-7, with D unclear. V shed 7 bases and J shed 2 bases, with 21 bases lying between them. From germline, CDR1 is MDHEN and CDR2 SYDVKM. The CDR3 length is 16 residues. This CDR3 reads CASTPSGSLGTYEQYF. The DNA for the CDR3 is TGTGCCAGCACCCCGAGTGGAAGTTTGGGGACCTACGAGCAGTACTTC. The variable domain in full, with the rest retrieved from reference TRBV28 and TRBJ2-7, is DVKVTQSSRYLVKRTGEKVFLECVQDMDHENMFWYRQDPGLGLRLIYFSYDVKMKEKGDIPEGYSVSREKKERFSLILESASTNQTSMYLCASTPSGSLGTYEQYFGPGTRLTVT.

Within the sample, this clone is medium-sized. The chain combines TRBV28 with TRBJ2-2, with a possible D match to TRBD2 (6 bases). The CDR3 runs 15 residues. CDR1 is MDHEN and CDR2 is SYDVKM in the germline V gene. The V end lost 1 base, the J end lost 6 bases, and 12 bases lay between the germline ends. The CDR3 sequence: CASSLSQPGAGELFF. The DNA for the CDR3 is TGTGCCAGCAGTTTATCACAACCGGGGGCCGGGGAGCTGTTTTTT.

This clone was seen a single time. V and J are TRBV7-9 and TRBJ2-2; possibly TRBD2 for D (6 bases). Trimming removed 5 bases from V and 2 bases from J, with 15 bases in between. Per germline, CDR1 SEHNR and CDR2 FQNEAQ (reference sequence). The CDR3 totals 16 residues. CDR3 coding DNA: TGTGCCAGCAGCCAGGGAGGATTTAGAAACACCGGGGAGCTGTTTTTT. This gives the protein CASSQGGFRNTGELFF. The full variable domain, rest sourced from reference TRBV7-9 and TRBJ2-2, is DTGVSQNPRHKITKRGQNVTFRCDPISEHNRLYWYRQTLGQGPEFLTYFQNEAQLEKSRLLSDRFSAERPKGSFSTLEIQRTEQGDSAMYLCASSQGGFRNTGELFFGEGSRLTVL.

The V gene is TRBV28, the J gene TRBJ2-7, with a possible D match to TRBD1 (6 bases). CDR1 MDHEN and CDR2 SYDVKM come from the germline V gene. The length of the CDR3 is 14 residues. V was clipped by 2 bases and J by 2 bases, with 10 bases between them. CDR3 sequence (DNA): TGTGCCAGCAGTTTAAGACAGGATACCTACGAGCAGTACTTC. Amino acids: CASSLRQDTYEQYF.

A note on this clone: At one end the junction does not follow the germline gene, possibly because of a read error. V and J are TRBV7-2 and TRBJ1-2, with 10 positions matching TRBD1. The CDR3 covers 14 residues. Germline CDR1 and CDR2: SGHTA and FQGNSA. The CDR3 region has the DNA TGTGCCAGCAGCTTTCTGGGACAGGGGTATGGCTACACCTTT. Encoded protein: CASSFLGQGYGYTF.

The table lists this clone with a count of one. The rearrangement joins TRBV7-2 to TRBJ1-2, with 7 nucleotides matching TRBD1. The V gene end was trimmed by 6 bases and the J gene end by 6 bases; junction bases not matched to a gene: 10. This CDR3 region has 14 residues. Germline V gene lookup returns CDR1 SGHTA and CDR2 FQGNSA. The chain's CDR3 is CASSRRQGPDGYTF. The DNA of the CDR3 is TGTGCCAGCAGTAGAAGACAGGGCCCTGATGGCTACACCTTC.

This chain links TRBV5-1 with TRBJ2-5; TRBD2 aligns across 9 bases. Germline CDR1 is SGHRS and CDR2 is YFSETQ. After removal of 6 bases from V and 5 bases from J, the junction contained 14 bases not matched to a gene. The CDR3 runs 16 residues. The CDR3 sequence is CASTTGSSGSGETQYF. The CDR3 nucleotides read TGCGCCAGCACCACGGGGAGTAGCGGGAGTGGTGAGACCCAGTACTTC.

V usage is TRBV15 and J usage is TRBJ1-5; TRBD1 matches at 10 bases. Germline V gives CDR1 LNHNV, CDR2 YYDKDF (reference sequence). CDR3 length: 15 residues. The J segment lost 7 bases and the V segment lost 3 bases, leaving 6 bases of the junction unmatched. CDR3 coding DNA: TGTGCCACCAGCAGCCACGGACAGGGGGACCAGCCCCAGCATTTT. This codes for CATSSHGQGDQPQHF.

This rearrangement joins TRBV18 to TRBJ2-3, with 13 bases aligning to TRBD2. Germline values: CDR1 KGHSH, CDR2 LQKENI. V dropped 0 bases and J dropped 6; count of bases not matched to a gene: 6. The CDR3 loop spans 17 amino acids. The CDR3 protein is CASSPPGLAGKVDTQYF. Here the CDR3 DNA reads TGTGCCAGCTCACCACCGGGACTAGCGGGGAAGGTGGATACGCAGTATTTT.

This clone has a handful of counts. V usage is TRBV21-1 and J usage is TRBJ2-3; TRBD1, the table's D call, was not compared with the DNA. TRBV21-1 is termed a pseudogene. This CDR3 contains 16 residues. As DNA, the CDR3 is TGTGCCAGCAGCAAAGATAATGGGACAGCCACAGATACGCAGTATTTT. Its protein is CASSKDNGTATDTQYF.

This chain links TRBV30 with TRBJ1-2; D gene ambiguous. CDR3 length equals 12 residues. V shed 4 bases and J shed 4 bases, with 10 bases lying between them. Per the germline V gene, CDR1 is GTSNPN and CDR2 is SVGIG (reference sequence). The DNA of the CDR3 is TGTGCCTGGACCCTAGAGGTCTATGGCTACACCTTC. It yields the protein CAWTLEVYGYTF. The variable domain in full, with the rest retrieved from reference TRBV30 and TRBJ1-2, is SQTIHQWPATLVQPVGSPLSLECTVEGTSNPNLYWYRQAAGRGLQLLFYSVGIGQISSEVPQNLSASRPQDRQFILSSKKLLLSDSGFYLCAWTLEVYGYTFGSGTRLTVV.

This clone was counted only a few times. The chain joins TRBV5-1 to TRBJ2-3; D not certain. Between the trimmed V and J ends, which lost 0 bases and 6 bases, there was a span of 5 bases. The CDR3 runs to 12 residues. Germline CDR1 SGHRS, CDR2 YFSETQ. In DNA, the CDR3 is TGCGCCAGCAGCTTGGCCCAGGATACGCAGTATTTT. This translates into CASSLAQDTQYF.

This clone was recorded only once. This chain joins TRBV2 and TRBJ2-5; 7 bases are a match to TRBD2. The CDR3 extends over 14 amino acids. Germline V gene sequence: CDR1 SNHLY, CDR2 FYNNEI. The junction had 9 bases not matched to a gene; V was cut back by 4 bases and J by 7 bases. The CDR3 DNA is TGTGCCAGCAGTGTAGCTAGCGGTTACGGGACCCAGTACTTC. Residues: CASSVASGYGTQYF.

A single count supports this clone. CDR3 nucleotide sequence: TGTGCCAGCAGTCCATGGGGCGGGAGAGGCTCCTACGAGCAGTACTTC. This gives the protein CASSPWGGRGSYEQYF. The chain uses TRBV28 and TRBJ2-7; 7 nucleotides line up with TRBD2. J was trimmed by 0 bases and V by 5 bases; bases with no gene match: 10. The CDR3 is 16 amino acids. CDR1 and CDR2 from the germline V gene are MDHEN and SYDVKM. The full variable domain, with the rest looked up from reference TRBV28 and TRBJ2-7, is DVKVTQSSRYLVKRTGEKVFLECVQDMDHENMFWYRQDPGLGLRLIYFSYDVKMKEKGDIPEGYSVSREKKERFSLILESASTNQTSMYLCASSPWGGRGSYEQYFGPGTRLTVT.

The chain couples TRBV6-5 to TRBJ2-1, with D possibly TRBD1 on 6 matching bases. CDR3 length: 15 amino acids. V gave up 2 bases and J gave up 4 bases, with 12 bases separating them. The V gene's germline CDR1 is MNHEY and CDR2 SVGAGI. The CDR3 nucleotides are TGTGCCAGCAGTTACAGGGGGTCGGGTTACAATGAGCAGTTCTTC. Translation: CASSYRGSGYNEQFF.

This chain links TRBV30 with TRBJ2-2; D gene uncertain. The germline V gene encodes CDR1 GTSNPN and CDR2 SVGIG (reference sequence). The CDR3 covers 12 residues. V dropped 5 bases and J dropped 6 bases, with 10 bases sitting between them. The DNA of the CDR3 is TGTGCCTGGTCTGGGGTAGCCGGGGAGCTGTTTTTT. Translating gives CAWSGVAGELFF.

This rearrangement joins TRBV5-5 to TRBJ2-1, with 9 bases identical to TRBD1. The ends lost 4 bases at V and 9 bases at J; junction bases unmatched: 14. The CDR3 runs 16 residues. Per germline, CDR1 SGHKS and CDR2 YYEKEE (reference sequence). The CDR3 sequence: CASSPNRDRVVGEQFF. The CDR3 coding sequence is TGTGCCAGCAGCCCAAACCGGGACAGGGTAGTAGGTGAGCAGTTCTTC.

This clone was detected once. This chain uses TRBV29-1 with TRBJ1-4, with 9 bases that match TRBD1. V was clipped by 6 bases and J by 8 bases; unmatched bases: 7. The CDR3 is 13 amino acids. Per germline, CDR1 SQVTM and CDR2 ANQGSEA. The CDR3 sequence: CSVGQGIEEKLFF. CDR3 coding DNA: TGCAGCGTCGGACAGGGGATTGAGGAAAAACTGTTTTTT.

Notes on this clone: This could be a read error, since a much larger clone is one nucleotide away. The sample contains more than one DNA sequence encoding this CDR3. The V and J genes are TRBV27 and TRBJ2-1; D remains ambiguous. Per germline, CDR1 MNHEY and CDR2 SMNVEV (reference sequence). The CDR3 spans 13 residues. V lost 4 bases and J lost 3, with 7 bases in between. CDR3 nucleotide sequence: TGTGCCAGCAGTTATGGATTCTACAATGAGCAGTTCTTC. Amino acids: CASSYGFYNEQFF.

This chain links TRBV20-1 with TRBJ2-7; a weak D match, TRBD2 (5 bases). The V gene lost 6 bases and the J gene lost 5 bases, with 11 bases spanning the gap. Germline V lookup: CDR1 DFQATT, CDR2 SNEGSKA (reference sequence). The CDR3 spans 11 residues. The CDR3: CSAELRDEQYF. As DNA, the CDR3 is TGCAGTGCGGAGCTGCGGGACGAGCAGTACTTC.

Comments on this clone: A read error may produce the germline difference seen at one junction end. The rearrangement links TRBV27 to TRBJ1-1, with no clear D. Germline lookup yields CDR1 MNHEY and CDR2 SMNVEV (reference sequence). The CDR3 loop spans 15 amino acids. Here the CDR3 DNA reads TGTGCCAACAGTTTAAACTACGGAACGAACACTGAAGCTTTCTTT. It translates to CANSLNYGTNTEAFF.